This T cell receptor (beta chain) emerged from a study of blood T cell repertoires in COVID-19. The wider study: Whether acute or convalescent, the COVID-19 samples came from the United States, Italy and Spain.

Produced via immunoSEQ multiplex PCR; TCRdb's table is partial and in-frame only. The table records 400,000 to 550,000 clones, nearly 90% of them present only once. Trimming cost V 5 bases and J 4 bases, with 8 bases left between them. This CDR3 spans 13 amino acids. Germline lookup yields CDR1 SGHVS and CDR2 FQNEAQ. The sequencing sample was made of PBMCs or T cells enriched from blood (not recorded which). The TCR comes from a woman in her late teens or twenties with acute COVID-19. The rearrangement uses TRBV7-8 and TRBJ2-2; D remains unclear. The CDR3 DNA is TGTGCCAGCAGCCCAGTCGCCACCGGGGAGCTGTTTTTT. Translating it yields CASSPVATGELFF. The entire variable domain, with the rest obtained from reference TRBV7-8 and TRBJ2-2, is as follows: GAGVSQSPRYKVAKRGQDVALRCDPISGHVSLFWYQQALGQGPEFLTYFQNEAQLDKSGLPSDRFFAERPEGSVSTLKIQRTQQEDSAVYLCASSPVATGELFFGEGSRLTVL.